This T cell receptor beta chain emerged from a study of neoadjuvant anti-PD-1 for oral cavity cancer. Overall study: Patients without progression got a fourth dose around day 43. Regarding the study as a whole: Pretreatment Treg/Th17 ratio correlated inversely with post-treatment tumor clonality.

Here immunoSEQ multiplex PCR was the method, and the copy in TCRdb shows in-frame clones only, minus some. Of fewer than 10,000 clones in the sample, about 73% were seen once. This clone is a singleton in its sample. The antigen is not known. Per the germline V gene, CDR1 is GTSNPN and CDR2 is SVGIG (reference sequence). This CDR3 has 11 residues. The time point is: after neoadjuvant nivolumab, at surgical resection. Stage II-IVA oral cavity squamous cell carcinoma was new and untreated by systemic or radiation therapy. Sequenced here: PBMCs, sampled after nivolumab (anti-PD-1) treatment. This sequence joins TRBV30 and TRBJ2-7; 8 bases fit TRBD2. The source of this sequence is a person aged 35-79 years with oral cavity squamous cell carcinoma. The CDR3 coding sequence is TGTGCGCGGGGGGAGTTAAACGAGCAGTACTTC. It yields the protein CARGELNEQYF.